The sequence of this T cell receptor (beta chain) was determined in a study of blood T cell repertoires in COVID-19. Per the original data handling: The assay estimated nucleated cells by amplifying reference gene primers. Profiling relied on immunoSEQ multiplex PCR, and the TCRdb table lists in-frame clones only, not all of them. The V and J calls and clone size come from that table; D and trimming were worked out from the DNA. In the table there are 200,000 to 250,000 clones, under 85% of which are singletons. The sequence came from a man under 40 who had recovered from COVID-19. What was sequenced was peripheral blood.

The CDR3 protein is CASSLVLNQPQHF. The CDR3 bases are TGTGCCAGCAGCTTGGTTTTAAATCAGCCCCAGCATTTT. The chain has TRBV5-8 and TRBJ1-5; D gene unclear. V was clipped by 0 bases and J by 4 bases, with 5 bases between them. The length of the CDR3 is 13 residues. Germline values: CDR1 SGHTS, CDR2 YDEGEE.